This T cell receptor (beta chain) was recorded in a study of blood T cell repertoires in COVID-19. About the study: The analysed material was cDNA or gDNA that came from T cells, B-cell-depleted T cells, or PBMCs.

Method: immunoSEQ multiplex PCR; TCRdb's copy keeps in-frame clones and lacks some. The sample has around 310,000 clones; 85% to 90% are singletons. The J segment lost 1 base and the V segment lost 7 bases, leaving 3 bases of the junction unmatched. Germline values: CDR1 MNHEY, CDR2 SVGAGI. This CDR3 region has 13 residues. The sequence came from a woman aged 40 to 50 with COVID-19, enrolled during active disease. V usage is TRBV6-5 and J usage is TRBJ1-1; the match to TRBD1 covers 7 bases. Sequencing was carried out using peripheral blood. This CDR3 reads CASTRTGNTEAFF. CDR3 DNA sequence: TGTGCCAGCACCCGGACAGGGAACACTGAAGCTTTCTTT.